This record looks at one T cell receptor (beta chain) sequence and its context. What it binds is not known. This CDR3 is built from 14 residues. The germline CDR1 and CDR2 sequences are SNHLY and FYNNEI. The V gene end was trimmed by 9 bases and the J gene end by 3 bases; junction bases not matched to a gene: 10. RNA was isolated and reverse transcribed to cDNA, the sequencing template. Here immunoSEQ multiplex PCR was the method, and the copy in TCRdb shows in-frame clones only, minus some. The sample contains some 150,000 clones, roughly 63% of which appear only once. Treatment denoted: oral pan-JAK inhibitor, 5-10 mg twice daily. The data derive from a study of CD8+ T cells in alopecia areata. General observations from the study: Lesional scalp displayed greater clonality than normal scalp, most notably in alopecia totalis/universalis. Since there was just one nonresponder, nobody can yet say how baseline CD8+ expansion ties to response. Among the 100 top clones, expanded CD8+ clones, like scalp clonality, were significantly decreased by tofacitinib. Researchers reported that TCR sharing among patients proved less clear than in mice, possibly HLA-linked.

The rearrangement uses TRBV2 and TRBJ2-7; TRBD1 matches at 8 bases. This specimen was CD4+ T cells sorted from blood, taken at approximately week 61, from a patient treated with tofacitinib. The receptor comes from a human donor with alopecia areata. The CDR3: CASNAGQGGYEQYF. The CDR3 DNA reads as TGTGCCAGTAACGCAGGACAGGGTGGCTACGAGCAGTACTTC.